What follows is one TCR beta chain and its context. Antigen specificity is unknown. This entry comes from a study of T cell responses to AZD1222 COVID-19 vaccine. Study findings and constraints: CD4 TCRs associated with vaccination spanned spike, dominating at 160-218 and 743-854. Among AZD1222 vaccinees, only six or seven were seropositive at baseline. Of spike-specific TCRs, nearly half reportedly target regions left unmutated in variants. Clonal diversity may have been underestimated in mostly white British donors.

Assay used: immunoSEQ multiplex PCR; TCRdb lists only in-frame clones, some missing. The sample lists about 150,000 clones, 75% to 90% occurring once. Trimming took off 4 bases at V and 4 bases at J, with 15 bases between the two ends. CDR1 is SGDLS, CDR2 YYNGEE, per germline. The CDR3 extends over 15 amino acids. The material was peripheral blood, obtained 28 days after the second AZD1222 dose. The rearrangement uses TRBV9 and TRBJ2-1, with a tentative D call TRBD1 (6 bases). The receptor was isolated from an adult who received the AZD1222 COVID-19 vaccine. CDR3 sequence reads: CASSPRDRSYNEQFF. The CDR3 nucleotides are TGTGCCAGCAGCCCCCGAGACAGGTCATACAATGAGCAGTTCTTC.